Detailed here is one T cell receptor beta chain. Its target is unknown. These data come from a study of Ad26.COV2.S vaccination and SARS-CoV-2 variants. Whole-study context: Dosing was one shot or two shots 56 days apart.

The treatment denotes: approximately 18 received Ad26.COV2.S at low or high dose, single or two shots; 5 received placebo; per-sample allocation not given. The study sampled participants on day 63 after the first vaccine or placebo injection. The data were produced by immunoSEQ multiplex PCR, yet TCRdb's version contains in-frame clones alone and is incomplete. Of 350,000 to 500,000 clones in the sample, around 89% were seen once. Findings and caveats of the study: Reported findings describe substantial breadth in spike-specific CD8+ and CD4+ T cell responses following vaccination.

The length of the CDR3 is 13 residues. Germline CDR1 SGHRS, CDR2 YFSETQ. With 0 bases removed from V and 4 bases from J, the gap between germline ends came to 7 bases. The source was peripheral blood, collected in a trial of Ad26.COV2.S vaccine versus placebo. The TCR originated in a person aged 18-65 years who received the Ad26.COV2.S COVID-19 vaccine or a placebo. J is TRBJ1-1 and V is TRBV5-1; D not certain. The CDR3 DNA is TGCGCCAGCAGCTTGGAGCGGAGCACTGAAGCTTTCTTT. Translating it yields CASSLERSTEAFF.